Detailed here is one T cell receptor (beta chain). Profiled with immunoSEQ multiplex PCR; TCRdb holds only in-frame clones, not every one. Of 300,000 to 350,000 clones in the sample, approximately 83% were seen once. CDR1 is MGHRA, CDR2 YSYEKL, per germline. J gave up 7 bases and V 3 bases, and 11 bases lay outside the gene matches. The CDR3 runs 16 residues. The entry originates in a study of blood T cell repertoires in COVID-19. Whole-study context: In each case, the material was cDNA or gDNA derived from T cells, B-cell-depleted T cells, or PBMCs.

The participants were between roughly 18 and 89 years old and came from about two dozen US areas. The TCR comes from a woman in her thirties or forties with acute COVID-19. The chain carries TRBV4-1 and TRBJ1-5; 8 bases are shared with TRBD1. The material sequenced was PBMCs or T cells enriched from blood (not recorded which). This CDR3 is CASSHTGQALYQPQHF. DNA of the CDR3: TGCGCCAGCAGCCATACGGGACAGGCCCTTTACCAGCCCCAGCATTTT.